This T cell receptor (beta chain) was identified during a study of blood T cell repertoires in COVID-19. Study background: COVID-19 samples from acute and convalescent phases originated in the United States, Italy and Spain. The cDNA or gDNA used as material had been derived from T cells, B-cell-depleted T cells, or PBMCs.

Generated by immunoSEQ multiplex PCR, the TCRdb table keeps only in-frame clones and is missing some. The sample contains under 200,000 clones, 88% of which appear only once. CDR3 length: 14 residues. V was pared by 1 base and J by 2 bases, with 8 bases between. CDR1 is LGHDT and CDR2 is YNNKEL in the germline V gene (reference sequence). The chain uses TRBV3-1 (or the pseudogene TRBV3-2) and TRBJ1-2; no clear D gene. The TCR sequence derives from a man aged 35-49 years with active or convalescent COVID-19. Sequencing was done on a sample of peripheral blood. CDR3 DNA sequence: TGTGCCAGCAGCCAAGCCGAGAGCAACTATGGCTACACCTTC. Encoded protein: CASSQAESNYGYTF.